These 15 T cell receptor beta chains came from one sample sequenced in a study of healthy donors' naive CD4 and CD8 T cells. Starting from approximately 500 ng of total RNA, TCR libraries were made with linear amplification. MiXCR was run by TCRdb on the reads, yielding one entry per CDR3 protein. Altogether some 190,000 distinct CDR3 sequences are present, around 74% being singletons, with the ten largest covering 2.3%. The sample consisted of naive CD4+ and CD8+ T cells sorted from blood, pooled from several donors. These receptors all stem from a pool of human donors in good health; the sample pools cells from several healthy donors.

The V call is TRBV4-1, the J call TRBJ1-1; no clear D gene. Germline V lookup: CDR1 MGHRA, CDR2 YSYEKL. The CDR3 runs to 12 residues. Trimming removed 0 bases at V and 6 bases at J, with 5 bases between. CDR3 sequence reads: CASSQDLSEAFF. CDR3 DNA: TGCGCCAGCAGCCAAGATCTATCTGAAGCTTTCTTT.

The chain employs TRBV24-1 and TRBJ1-2, with TRBD1 matching 9 bases. The CDR3 is 15 residues long. Germline V gene data show CDR1 as KGHDR and CDR2 as SFDVKD. Trimming took 3 bases from V and 5 from J; bases not matched to a gene: 6. CDR3 sequence (DNA): TGTGCCACCAGTGATGCGGACAGGGGATCTTATGGCTACACCTTC. Translating gives CATSDADRGSYGYTF.

J is TRBJ1-1 and V is TRBV6-5, with D perhaps TRBD1 (6 bases). The germline V gene has CDR1 MNHEY and CDR2 SVGAGI. V was cut by 6 bases and J by 0 bases, with 11 bases left in between. CDR3 length equals 14 residues. CDR3 loop: CASSGGQLNTEAFF. The CDR3 coding sequence is TGTGCCAGCAGCGGAGGACAGCTGAACACTGAAGCTTTCTTT.

The chain couples TRBV6-2 or TRBV6-3 to TRBJ2-5, with D perhaps assigned TRBD1 or TRBD2 (5 bases each). V shed 6 bases and J shed 0 bases, with 14 bases lying between them. Germline V gives CDR1 MNHEY, CDR2 SVGEGT. This CDR3 is 15 amino acids long. CDR3: CASSLLGTDQETQYF. The CDR3 DNA sequence: TGTGCCAGCAGCCTCCTTGGGACGGACCAAGAGACCCAGTACTTC.

This clonotype has only one observation. The chain has TRBV11-1 and TRBJ2-7, with D perhaps matching TRBD1 (6 bases). Germline CDR1 SGHAT, CDR2 FQDESV (reference sequence). The CDR3 consists of 17 residues. Trimming shortened V by 4 bases and J by 2 bases, and 21 bases separated the two germline ends. In DNA form, the CDR3 reads TGTGCCAGCAGCTCATACGAAACCGGGACAAGTACCTACGAGCAGTACTTC. Its protein is CASSSYETGTSTYEQYF.

The V and J genes are TRBV2 and TRBJ2-5; D is perhaps TRBD1 (5 bases). This CDR3 comprises 15 residues. CDR1 and CDR2 (germline): SNHLY, FYNNEI. V lost 1 base and J lost 3, with 12 bases in between. The CDR3 nucleotides are TGTGCCAGCAGTGAAGTGGTAGGGGTGGAAGAGACCCAGTACTTC. Translation gives CASSEVVGVEETQYF.

This clonotype appeared a few times. V and J are TRBV29-1 and TRBJ2-2; no clear D gene. V was pared by 8 bases and J by 6 bases, with 10 bases between. CDR3 length equals 11 residues. CDR1 is SQVTM and CDR2 is ANQGSEA in the germline V gene. In DNA form, the CDR3 reads TGCAGCATTCGGTCGTCCGGGGAGCTGTTTTTT. It specifies CSIRSSGELFF.

V usage is TRBV4-2 and J usage is TRBJ2-1, with D perhaps matching TRBD2 (6 bases). Germline values: CDR1 LGHNA, CDR2 YNFKEQ. The CDR3 length is 17 residues. Trimming stripped 1 base from V and 0 bases from J, with 13 bases between. CDR3 protein: CASSQVEGMSSYNEQFF. CDR3 nucleotide sequence: TGTGCCAGCAGCCAAGTGGAGGGAATGAGCTCCTACAATGAGCAGTTCTTC.

The chain uses TRBV30 and TRBJ2-1; 7 bases fit TRBD2. Germline lookup yields CDR1 GTSNPN and CDR2 SVGIG (reference sequence). The V gene end was trimmed by 5 bases and the J gene end by 6 bases; junction bases not matched to a gene: 10. The CDR3 contains 14 residues. CDR3 coding DNA: TGTGCCTGGTCTCTCGAGGGAGGGCTCAATGAGCAGTTCTTC. Amino acids: CAWSLEGGLNEQFF.

This chain links TRBV6-5 with TRBJ2-5, with D perhaps matching TRBD1 or TRBD2 (6 bases each). V dropped 2 bases and J dropped 1 base, with 11 bases sitting between them. Germline CDR1 and CDR2: MNHEY and SVGAGI. This CDR3 region has 15 residues. CDR3 DNA: TGTGCCAGCAGTTACGGGGGCGGGATCCAAGAGACCCAGTACTTC. Residues: CASSYGGGIQETQYF.

This chain links TRBV11-2 with TRBJ2-3; 8 bases agree with TRBD1. The CDR3 is made up of 15 amino acids. Germline trimming cut 4 bases from V and 3 bases from J; bases unmatched to any gene: 6. The germline gives CDR1 SGHAT, CDR2 FQNNGV. CDR3 in amino acids: CASSSRGRWTDTQYF. For the CDR3, the DNA is TGTGCCAGCAGCTCCAGGGGGCGATGGACAGATACGCAGTATTTT.

The chain couples TRBV5-1 to TRBJ1-1, with 7 bases matching TRBD1. Per the germline V gene, CDR1 is SGHRS and CDR2 is YFSETQ. The CDR3 has 15 residues. Trimming cost V 2 bases and J 0 bases; bases outside gene matches: 4. The CDR3 DNA reads as TGCGCCAGCAGCTTCAACAGGGGAATGAACACTGAAGCTTTCTTT. Protein: CASSFNRGMNTEAFF.

This chain connects TRBV24-1 to TRBJ2-6, with D unresolved. The germline gives CDR1 KGHDR, CDR2 SFDVKD. CDR3 length: 14 residues. Trimming pared 4 bases from V and 1 base from J, leaving 4 bases between. The CDR3 region has the DNA TGTGCCACCAGTGAAGGTTCTGGGGCCAACGTCCTGACTTTC. Amino acids: CATSEGSGANVLTF.

This rearrangement joins TRBV30 to TRBJ1-2; no definite D call. The CDR3 is made up of 9 amino acids. V gave up 2 bases and J gave up 7 bases, with 2 bases separating them. Germline V lookup: CDR1 GTSNPN, CDR2 SVGIG (reference sequence). CDR3 nucleotides: TGTGCCTGGAGTTTTGGCTACACCTTC. Translating it yields CAWSFGYTF. The variable domain in full, with the rest retrieved from reference TRBV30 and TRBJ1-2, is SQTIHQWPATLVQPVGSPLSLECTVEGTSNPNLYWYRQAAGRGLQLLFYSVGIGQISSEVPQNLSASRPQDRQFILSSKKLLLSDSGFYLCAWSFGYTFGSGTRLTVV.

The chain combines TRBV6-5 with TRBJ2-7; no clear D gene. This CDR3 spans 12 amino acids. V lost 6 bases and J 5 bases, leaving 11 bases between the germline ends. From germline, CDR1 is MNHEY and CDR2 SVGAGI. The CDR3 sequence: CASSSRVNEQYF. In DNA, the CDR3 is TGTGCCAGCAGCTCAAGGGTAAACGAGCAGTACTTC.